This TCR beta chain was found in a study of cytomegalovirus exposure and HLA in healthy donors. The trim removed 8 bases at V and 2 bases at J, leaving 6 bases unmatched. Germline lookup yields CDR1 MDHEN and CDR2 SYDVKM. CDR3 length equals 13 residues. The protocol was immunoSEQ multiplex PCR, while the TCRdb copy is restricted to in-frame clones and leaves out a portion. In the table there are roughly 300,000 clones, 70% to 90% of which are singletons. The donors were part of the validation cohort, which consisted of roughly 110 subjects and was separate from the first cohort of 670 or so subjects.

J is TRBJ2-7 and V is TRBV28, with 7 bases that match TRBD1. Sequencing input: PBMCs. This clonotype originated in a young woman in good health and CMV-seronegative. This CDR3 reads CASGDSGAYEQYF. The CDR3 nucleotides read TGTGCCAGCGGGGACAGCGGAGCCTACGAGCAGTACTTC.